This entry lists 20 T cell receptor beta chains sequenced from one sample in a study of long-term antiretroviral therapy in people with HIV. Assay version v3.0 of immunoSEQ was used, and it was run at survey level. Produced via immunoSEQ multiplex PCR; TCRdb's table is partial and in-frame only. The repertoire holds approximately 22,000 clones, with 70% to 85% as singletons. The source material was unsorted PBMCs, sampled 0.5 years before starting antiretroviral therapy. The receptor set was obtained from a man aged 40-49 years with HIV.

The chain recombines TRBV6-5 with TRBJ2-1; 11 bases map to TRBD1. Germline-derived CDR1 and CDR2 are MNHEY and SVGAGI. The junction had 4 bases not matched to a gene; V was cut back by 6 bases and J by 3 bases. This CDR3 comprises 15 residues. The CDR3 reads CASSPGQGGYNEQFF. In nucleotides, the CDR3 is TGTGCCAGCAGCCCGGGACAGGGGGGCTACAATGAGCAGTTCTTC.

The CDR3 DNA is TGTGCCAGCAGTTGGGGACGGGGCTACACCGGGGAGCTGTTTTTT. Protein sequence: CASSWGRGYTGELFF. This chain connects TRBV6-1 to TRBJ2-2; D could derive from TRBD1 or TRBD2 (5 bases each). Germline V gene lookup returns CDR1 MNHNS and CDR2 SASEGT. The ends were cut back, 5 bases at V and 3 bases at J, with 13 bases in the middle. The CDR3 runs 15 residues.

The chain links TRBV27 to TRBJ2-1, with D perhaps matching TRBD2 (6 bases). V lost 4 bases to trimming and J lost 2 bases, with 15 bases between them. The CDR3 covers 16 residues. Germline V CDR1 and CDR2: MNHEY, SMNVEV (reference sequence). The CDR3 is CASSSRGTQPYNEQFF. The DNA for the CDR3 is TGTGCCAGCAGTTCGCGTGGGACTCAACCCTACAATGAGCAGTTCTTC.

J is TRBJ2-7 and V is TRBV6-5; D may be TRBD1 or TRBD2 (5 bases each). The CDR3 is 16 residues long. CDR1 and CDR2 from the germline V gene are MNHEY and SVGAGI. V was shortened by 1 base and J by 0 bases, with 13 bases between the two germline ends. The CDR3 spells CASSYLGWGSSYEQYF. CDR3 in DNA: TGTGCCAGCAGTTACTTAGGGTGGGGGAGCTCCTACGAGCAGTACTTC.

The chain links TRBV6-5 to TRBJ2-2; possible D gene TRBD2, 5 bases. This CDR3 contains 16 residues. Trimming took 2 bases from V and 3 from J, leaving 13 bases between them. CDR1 is MNHEY and CDR2 is SVGAGI in the germline V gene. CDR3 loop: CASSYGRALHTGELFF. CDR3 sequence (DNA): TGTGCCAGCAGTTACGGGCGGGCACTCCACACCGGGGAGCTGTTTTTT.

The V and J genes are TRBV7-2 and TRBJ2-7, with 9 positions matching TRBD1. From germline, CDR1 is SGHTA and CDR2 FQGNSA. The CDR3 sequence is 15 residues long. After removal of 1 base from V and 8 bases from J, the junction contained 9 bases not matched to a gene. CDR3 sequence (DNA): TGTGCCAGCAGCTTAGGTGGGGACAGGGCTACGAAGCAGTACTTC. Translated: CASSLGGDRATKQYF.

The V call is TRBV5-8, the J call TRBJ1-3, with D unresolved. This CDR3 has 13 amino acids. Germline V CDR1 and CDR2: SGHTS, YDEGEE. Trimming pared 5 bases from V and 1 base from J, leaving 7 bases between. In DNA, the CDR3 is TGTGCCAGCAGGAGACTATCTGGAAACACCATATATTTT. Amino acid sequence: CASRRLSGNTIYF.

This clone was observed once. The chain employs TRBV5-1 and TRBJ1-1; D unclear. The length of the CDR3 is 18 residues. Trimming removed 2 bases at V and 1 base at J, with 21 bases between. Germline values: CDR1 SGHRS, CDR2 YFSETQ. The CDR3 region has the DNA TGCGCCAGCAGCTTAGACCTAGGGAGGCGAATTGGGAACACTGAAGCTTTCTTT. As protein: CASSLDLGRRIGNTEAFF.

The J gene is TRBJ2-1, the V gene TRBV30; 7 bases align to TRBD2. V lost 1 base to trimming and J lost 12 bases; unmatched junction nucleotides: 6. This CDR3 is 12 amino acids long. Germline CDR1 reads GTSNPN; CDR2 reads SVGIG (reference sequence). This chain's CDR3 is CAWSAGRGGQFF. The CDR3 DNA sequence: TGTGCCTGGAGTGCAGGGAGGGGTGGGCAGTTCTTC.

The rearrangement joins TRBV7-2 to TRBJ2-1, with TRBD2 identical over 12 bases. The germline V gene has CDR1 SGHTA and CDR2 FQGNSA. The CDR3 is 17 amino acids. V shed 2 bases and J 5 bases; nucleotides not matched to a gene: 7. CDR3 sequence reads: CASSLRLAGGLDNEQFF. CDR3 sequence (DNA): TGTGCCAGCAGCTTAAGGCTAGCGGGGGGGCTGGACAATGAGCAGTTCTTC.

The CDR3 sequence is CASSPRTSVPSYEQYF. The CDR3, as DNA: TGTGCCAGCAGTCCCCGGACTAGCGTTCCCTCCTACGAGCAGTACTTC. The chain is built from TRBV27 and TRBJ2-7; 9 bases map to TRBD2. This CDR3 is built from 16 residues. Germline CDR1 MNHEY, CDR2 SMNVEV (reference sequence). The V gene end was trimmed by 5 bases and the J gene end by 0 bases; junction bases not matched to a gene: 8.

This chain uses TRBV7-9 with TRBJ2-7, with 7 bases lining up with TRBD1. J gave up 2 bases and V 4 bases, and 8 bases lay outside the gene matches. This CDR3 contains 15 residues. CDR1 and CDR2 (germline): SEHNR, FQNEAQ (reference sequence). Here the CDR3 DNA reads TGTGCCAGCAGCTCATACCCCACAGGGGCCTACGAGCAGTACTTC. This codes for CASSSYPTGAYEQYF. The variable domain in full, with the rest retrieved from reference TRBV7-9 and TRBJ2-7, is DTGVSQNPRHKITKRGQNVTFRCDPISEHNRLYWYRQTLGQGPEFLTYFQNEAQLEKSRLLSDRFSAERPKGSFSTLEIQRTEQGDSAMYLCASSSYPTGAYEQYFGPGTRLTVT.

CDR3 nucleotides: TGCGCCAGCAGCCAAGATAGCGGGGGCTACAATGAGCAGTTCTTC. Amino acids: CASSQDSGGYNEQFF. The chain has TRBV4-1 and TRBJ2-1; TRBD2 agrees at 9 bases. Losses at the gene ends were 0 bases for V and 3 bases for J; bases not matched to a gene: 0. The CDR3 is 15 amino acids. Germline CDR1 is MGHRA and CDR2 is YSYEKL.

The V and J genes are TRBV5-1 and TRBJ1-1; 7 bases align to TRBD1. Trimming at V came to 1 base and at J to 1 base, leaving 1 base not matched to a gene. The CDR3 consists of 14 residues. Germline CDR1 and CDR2: SGHRS and YFSETQ. The CDR3 protein is CASSLTGANTEAFF. CDR3 nucleotides: TGCGCCAGCAGCTTGACAGGGGCGAACACTGAAGCTTTCTTT.

This clone appeared once. The chain recombines TRBV10-3 with TRBJ2-3, with TRBD2 as a possible D gene (7 bases). Germline CDR1 ENHRY, CDR2 SYGVKD. CDR3 size: 15 residues. Trimming left V 7 bases short and J 0 bases short, with 14 bases between. CDR3 loop: CAINGGAGSTDTQYF. The CDR3 DNA follows: TGTGCCATCAATGGGGGGGCCGGGAGCACAGATACGCAGTATTTT.

J is TRBJ1-3 and V is TRBV5-4; a possible D gene is TRBD1 (6 bases). The CDR3 is made up of 15 amino acids. Per germline, CDR1 SGHNT and CDR2 YYREEE (reference sequence). V lost 0 bases and J 0 bases, leaving 7 bases between the germline ends. The CDR3, as DNA: TGTGCCAGCAGCTTGGGGGGGGCCTCTGGAAACACCATATATTTT. Its translation: CASSLGGASGNTIYF.

Written as DNA, the CDR3 is TGTGCCAGCAGCAAAGTGAACGGGCGGGGGGCATACTGGGCCTACAATGAGCAGTTCTTC. Its protein is CASSKVNGRGAYWAYNEQFF. The chain couples TRBV21-1 to TRBJ2-1; TRBD2 is the table's D call and was not checked against the DNA. TRBV21-1 is a documented pseudogene. There are 20 residues in the CDR3.

The rearrangement uses TRBV11-1 and TRBJ1-1; no clear D. V was cut by 6 bases and J by 1 base, with 12 bases left in between. Germline CDR1 SGHAT, CDR2 FQDESV (reference sequence). The CDR3 loop spans 14 amino acids. The CDR3 DNA reads as TGTGCCAGCAGGGCCCCGGGAGGGAACACTGAAGCTTTCTTT. It specifies CASRAPGGNTEAFF.

The chain links TRBV19 to TRBJ1-6; 7 bases align to TRBD1. J was trimmed by 5 bases and V by 6 bases; bases with no gene match: 4. Looked up from germline, CDR1 is LNHDA and CDR2 is SQIVND (reference sequence). The CDR3 contains 14 residues. The CDR3 spells CASRVRGDNSPLHF. In DNA, the CDR3 is TGTGCCAGTAGGGTCAGGGGGGATAATTCACCCCTCCACTTT.

J is TRBJ2-5 and V is TRBV10-2; no definite D call. The V gene lost 5 bases and the J gene lost 4 bases, with 5 bases spanning the gap. CDR1 and CDR2 (germline): WSHSY, SAAADI. This CDR3 is built from 11 residues. CDR3 loop: CASSIGETQYF. Written as DNA, the CDR3 is TGCGCCAGCAGTATAGGAGAGACCCAGTACTTC.